The 7 T cell receptor beta chains given below trace back to one sample, sequenced in a study of early T cells in non-severe SARS-CoV-2 infection. MiXCR, applied by TCRdb to the 5' RACE reads, yields one record per CDR3 protein. The top ten clones hold roughly 6.2% of a sample with approximately 97,000 distinct CDR3 sequences, around 13% of them seen once. Material: whole blood. These receptors originate from an adult who was a healthcare worker with PCR-confirmed SARS-CoV-2 infection or an uninfected control (not recorded which).

The sample holds many counts of this clonotype. The rearrangement links TRBV6-2 or TRBV6-3 to TRBJ1-5; D perhaps matches TRBD1 (5 bases). The CDR3 totals 15 residues. Looked up from germline, CDR1 is MNHEY and CDR2 is SVGEGT. V lost 5 bases, J lost 6 bases, and 17 bases lay in between. The CDR3, as DNA: TGTGCCAGCAGTCGGCATGGGACGGTTGGTCAGCCCCAGCATTTT. Translating it yields CASSRHGTVGQPQHF.

The chain is built from TRBV5-1 and TRBJ2-2; tentative D call: TRBD1 (5 bases). V dropped 6 bases and J dropped 1 base, with 10 bases sitting between them. Germline CDR1 reads SGHRS; CDR2 reads YFSETQ. The CDR3 is made up of 14 amino acids. The CDR3: CASKGVVNTGELFF. In nucleotides, the CDR3 is TGCGCCAGCAAAGGGGTGGTGAACACCGGGGAGCTGTTTTTT.

The genes are TRBV3-1 and TRBJ2-1; D unclear. CDR3 length: 12 amino acids. Germline V lookup: CDR1 LGHDT, CDR2 YNNKEL (reference sequence). The ends were cut back, 1 base at V and 9 bases at J, with 7 bases in the middle. The CDR3 DNA reads TGTGCCAGCAGCCAAGTGAAGGGTGAGCAGTTCTTC. Translating it yields CASSQVKGEQFF.

This clonotype was detected ten times or more. The V and J genes are TRBV19 and TRBJ2-7; 7 nucleotides agree with TRBD1. The CDR3 totals 13 residues. V lost 5 bases, J lost 6 bases, and 7 bases stayed unmatched. Germline V gene lookup returns CDR1 LNHDA and CDR2 SQIVND (reference sequence). The CDR3 region is CASSDPQGVEQYF. The DNA for the CDR3 is TGTGCCAGTAGTGATCCCCAGGGGGTCGAGCAGTACTTC. Full variable domain (remainder filled in from reference TRBV19 and TRBJ2-7): DGGITQSPKYLFRKEGQNVTLSCEQNLNHDAMYWYRQDPGQGLRLIYYSQIVNDFQKGDIAEGYSVSREKKESFPLTVTSAQKNPTAFYLCASSDPQGVEQYFGPGTRLTVT.

This clonotype was counted many times. This chain links TRBV21-1 with TRBJ2-3. TRBV21-1 represents a pseudogene. This CDR3 has 14 residues. This CDR3 reads CASSISLHLDTQYF. DNA for the CDR3: TGTGCCAGCAGCATTTCCCTACACCTAGATACGCAGTATTTT.

This clonotype was seen a handful of times. The genes are TRBV7-6 and TRBJ2-5; possibly TRBD1 or TRBD2 for D (5 bases each). In germline, CDR1 is SGHVS, CDR2 FNYEAQ. The CDR3 loop spans 15 amino acids. V lost 3 bases and J 0 bases, leaving 11 bases between the germline ends. This chain's CDR3 is CASSLTGTDQETQYF. The DNA of the CDR3 is TGTGCCAGCAGCTTGACCGGGACCGACCAAGAGACCCAGTACTTC.

This clonotype has at least ten counts. The V call is TRBV29-1, the J call TRBJ1-1, with a tentative D call TRBD1 (6 bases). The V end lost 4 bases, the J end lost 1 base, and 13 bases lay between the germline ends. Germline V CDR1 and CDR2: SQVTM, ANQGSEA. The CDR3 extends over 14 amino acids. The CDR3 region has the DNA TGCAGCGTTGTGGCACAGGGTACGAACACTGAAGCTTTCTTT. Its protein is CSVVAQGTNTEAFF.